A single T cell receptor (beta chain) is shown here with its context. In the original processing: Estimation of nucleated cell counts relied on the amplification of reference gene primers. Libraries were prepared by immunoSEQ multiplex PCR; TCRdb keeps only in-frame clonotypes and omits some of them. From that table come the V and J calls and clone size; the DNA was used to work out D and trimming. The table has 65,000 to 80,000 clones, around 80% seen once. This specimen belongs to a study of blood T cell repertoires in COVID-19. As for the study in general: Acute-phase and convalescent COVID-19 samples originated in the United States, Italy and Spain. T cells, B-cell-depleted T cells, or PBMCs supplied cDNA or gDNA.

The CDR3 spans 15 residues. Trimming removed 5 bases from V and 6 bases from J; junction bases left unmatched: 9. Germline loops: CDR1 KGHSH, CDR2 LQKENI. The sample taken for sequencing was peripheral blood. This sequence was found in a human donor in a cohort sampled during active COVID-19. The rearrangement uses TRBV18 and TRBJ1-5, with 8 nucleotides matching TRBD1. The CDR3 DNA reads as TGTGCCAGCTCAAAATCGGACAGGGAGGCTCAGCCCCAGCATTTT. Protein: CASSKSDREAQPQHF.